A single sample is the source of the 9 T cell receptor beta chains below, sequenced in a study of vaccination effects on CD4 cells after COVID-19. Isolation of CD4+ T cells took place after about ten days of culture. SARS-CoV-2 infection was confirmed by PCR in the person between March and December 2020. Two doses of either BNT162b2 or mRNA-1273 were given to each participant. Profiled with immunoSEQ multiplex PCR; TCRdb holds only in-frame clones, not every one. The sample records 35,000 to 55,000 clones, 76% being singletons. These receptors are not linked to any known antigen. Source: CD4+ T cells from PBMCs cultured without peptide, taken after COVID-19 vaccination. The receptors here all came from a human donor who had a prior SARS-CoV-2 infection.

This chain joins TRBV5-3 and TRBJ2-3; the D gene is possibly TRBD1 (6 bases). TRBV5-3 is an open reading frame, and its role is uncertain. The CDR3 sequence is 15 residues long. Trimming took 0 bases from V and 2 from J, leaving 10 bases between them. This CDR3 is CARSLAGANTDTQYF. The CDR3 coding sequence is TGTGCCAGAAGCTTGGCAGGGGCCAACACAGATACGCAGTATTTT.

The J gene is TRBJ2-3, the V gene TRBV1; the table's D gene call, TRBD1, was not cross checked with the DNA. TRBV1 is a pseudogene segment. The CDR3 has 19 residues. The CDR3 sequence: CTSSHGAWNRGPSTDTQYF. For the CDR3, the DNA is TGCACCAGCAGCCATGGGGCCTGGAACAGGGGCCCAAGCACAGATACGCAGTATTTT.

Written as DNA, the CDR3 is TGTGCCAGCAGCCAAGGAGTATGGGGCGGGGAGCTGTTTTTT. This encodes CASSQGVWGGELFF. The rearrangement joins TRBV14 to TRBJ2-2; D is unresolved. V lost 1 base, J lost 7 bases, and 10 bases lay in between. This CDR3 spans 14 amino acids. Germline values: CDR1 SGHDN, CDR2 FVKESK.

The genes are TRBV5-1 and TRBJ2-5, with no clear D. The germline CDR1 and CDR2 sequences are SGHRS and YFSETQ. The V end lost 3 bases, the J end lost 6 bases, and 15 bases lay between the germline ends. The CDR3 contains 14 residues. CDR3 protein: CASSSGPDGQTQYF. The DNA of the CDR3 is TGCGCCAGCAGCTCCGGACCAGATGGACAGACCCAGTACTTC.

The chain couples TRBV16 to TRBJ2-5; TRBD1 matches at 7 bases. Trimming removed 2 bases from V and 4 bases from J; junction bases left unmatched: 7. The CDR3 covers 15 residues. The germline gives CDR1 KGHSY, CDR2 FQNENV. The CDR3 DNA follows: TGTGCCAGCAGCCAAGAAGGACAGGTAGGAGAGACCCAGTACTTC. This encodes CASSQEGQVGETQYF. The variable domain in full, completed from reference TRBV16 and TRBJ2-5, reads GEEVAQTPKHLVRGEGQKAKLYCAPIKGHSYVFWYQQVLKNEFKFLISFQNENVFDETGMPKERFSAKCLPNSPCSLEIQATKLEDSAVYFCASSQEGQVGETQYFGPGTRLLVL.

This clone was seen a few times. J is TRBJ2-2 and V is TRBV27, with 7 bases fitting TRBD2. V shed 9 bases and J 1 base; nucleotides not matched to a gene: 5. CDR1 and CDR2 from the germline V gene are MNHEY and SMNVEV (reference sequence). The CDR3 sequence is 14 residues long. The CDR3 coding sequence is TGTGCCAGTAAGCGGGGTAGGAACACCGGGGAGCTGTTTTTT. It codes for CASKRGRNTGELFF.

The V gene is TRBV3-1 (or the pseudogene TRBV3-2), the J gene TRBJ1-6; perhaps TRBD1 as D (5 bases). Germline V CDR1 and CDR2: LGHDT, YNNKEL (reference sequence). V gave up 0 bases and J gave up 9 bases, with 15 bases separating them. The CDR3 is 16 residues long. This CDR3 reads CASSQEGIGGTSPLHF. CDR3 sequence (DNA): TGTGCCAGCAGCCAAGAGGGTATCGGAGGGACTTCACCCCTCCACTTT.

The CDR3 DNA follows: TGTGCCACCAGTGATGCGCCGGGACAGGGAAACTCTGGGGCCAACGTCCTGACTTTC. Residues: CATSDAPGQGNSGANVLTF. This chain uses TRBV24-1 with TRBJ2-6, with 9 bases that match TRBD1. V shed 3 bases, J shed 0 bases, and the junction held 8 bases outside the gene matches. Per the germline V gene, CDR1 is KGHDR and CDR2 is SFDVKD. The CDR3 totals 19 residues.

The chain links TRBV7-8 to TRBJ2-7; D is undetermined. This CDR3 is 13 amino acids long. Trimming stripped 3 bases from V and 2 bases from J, with 8 bases between. The germline CDR1 and CDR2 sequences are SGHVS and FQNEAQ. As DNA, the CDR3 is TGTGCCAGCAGCTTCACAGAGACCTACGAGCAGTACTTC. It encodes CASSFTETYEQYF.